The rows below give T cell receptor beta chains drawn from one sample of a study of blood T cell repertoires in COVID-19. The repertoire was sequenced with immunoSEQ multiplex PCR; TCRdb's copy has only in-frame clones and lacks some. There are approximately 65,000 clones in the sample; about 90% occur only once, and roughly 0.47% lies in the top ten. Sequences were obtained from peripheral blood. Receptors originate from a man aged 45-65 years with COVID-19, enrolled during active disease. Each CDR3 is given with its conserved first and last residue. The size of a clone is reported for some rows only, either as once, few or many, or as a class for expanded clones.

V	size	J	CDR3
TRBV19	NA	TRBJ2-2	CASSGQTTGELFF
TRBV4-3	NA	TRBJ1-3	CASSQVPARQGGGYTIYF
TRBV5-5	NA	TRBJ1-2	CASSFEGLGRGYTF
TRBV7-2	once	TRBJ2-5	CASTPGAGISIQETQYF
TRBV7-3	NA	TRBJ1-2	CASSPDQRGTSGYTF
TRBV13	NA	TRBJ2-3	CASSSYDWNSSTDTQYF
TRBV25-1	NA	TRBJ1-1	CASSTLDRVATEAFF
TRBV28	NA	TRBJ2-7	CASSLVRLAGADEQYF
TRBV6-5	NA	TRBJ1-5	CASRAVQGPNQPQHF
TRBV12-3/TRBV12-4	once	TRBJ2-5	CASSLRGQETQYF
TRBV15	NA	TRBJ2-7	CATSTGVTYEQYF
TRBV5-1	NA	TRBJ2-3	CASSLALAGANTQYF
TRBV7-2	NA	TRBJ2-3	CASSPGTFITDTQYF
TRBV18	once	TRBJ1-4	CASSLGQGSDEKLFF
TRBV5-1	NA	TRBJ2-4	CASSSLPGLGENIQYF
TRBV9	NA	TRBJ1-1	CASSRRGQGTEAFF
TRBV3-1/TRBV3-2	NA	TRBJ2-1	CASSQDGSEQFF
TRBV5-1	NA	TRBJ2-7	CASSRGDSGNSYEQYF
TRBV6-6	NA	TRBJ2-5	CASSYPGEETQYF
TRBV6-5	NA	TRBJ2-5	CASVTSGETQYF
TRBV21-1	NA	TRBJ2-6	CASSQVAELGGANVLTF
TRBV5-1	NA	TRBJ1-1	CASRPGTGSTEAFF
TRBV7-2	NA	TRBJ1-5	CASSLKGQGVQPQHF
TRBV4-2	NA	TRBJ1-2	CASSQPGQDYGYTF
TRBV9	NA	TRBJ2-2	CASSPRGGDTGELFF
TRBV2	once	TRBJ1-4	CASSEDVRAGGEKLFF
TRBV3-1/TRBV3-2	once	TRBJ2-5	CASSPFQRGQTQYF
TRBV7-2	NA	TRBJ2-1	CASSRTSGAYNEQFF
TRBV19	NA	TRBJ2-7	CASSMIGYEQYF
TRBV7-2	once	TRBJ1-2	CASSLVGGYGYTF
TRBV6-5	NA	TRBJ2-7	CASTDMGQASYEQYF
TRBV5-1	NA	TRBJ2-3	CAPTGLAGVHGRTDTQYF
TRBV5-1	NA	TRBJ1-1	CASSLIMNTEAFF
TRBV14	once	TRBJ1-4	CACKGVQGGLGKLFF
TRBV5-4	NA	TRBJ2-7	CASSSGLAYEQYF
TRBV24-1	NA	TRBJ1-2	CATSDSAGYTF
TRBV7-2	NA	TRBJ2-6	CASNVGTRLSSGANVLTF
TRBV6-5	NA	TRBJ2-1	CASSPREFNNEQFF
TRBV5-1	NA	TRBJ2-7	CASSRDLAGFIYEQYF
TRBV28	NA	TRBJ1-5	CASSLVRGNQPQHF
TRBV29-1	NA	TRBJ2-1	CSVTSGRSPRFGQFF
TRBV29-1	NA	TRBJ2-2	CSVQQLAGEGTGELFF
TRBV5-1	NA	TRBJ2-7	CASSLMDSSYEQYF
TRBV2	once	TRBJ2-1	CASSEFVTSGTPIF
TRBV13	NA	TRBJ2-2	CASSLAYAPGELFF
TRBV19	NA	TRBJ2-3	CASMDGRVSDTQYF
TRBV2	once	TRBJ2-3	CASRTSPSTDTQYF
TRBV2	once	TRBJ2-3	CASSVSGRSKTDTQYF
TRBV12-3/TRBV12-4	NA	TRBJ1-2	CASSLLLITGYTF
TRBV6-1	NA	TRBJ2-1	CASSEALTSGSNEQFF
TRBV6-5	NA	TRBJ2-7	CASSYSRDRAYEQYF
TRBV19	NA	TRBJ1-2	CASSPQRADYGYTF
TRBV6-1	few	TRBJ2-7	CASSELPGLDYEQYF